This entry features one T cell receptor (beta chain) sequence. This clonotype has a handful of counts. The clone's antigen remains unknown. Qualities for individual bases were not recorded, and no much larger clone is one base off. This sample was included in a study of T-cell reconstitution after alpha-beta-depleted transplantation in children (dated by TCRdb to between 2015 and 2016). Study-wide context: Using TCR repertoire profiling, the study quantitatively followed how T-cell immune reconstitution unfolded in children after TCRalphabeta/CD19-depleted allogeneic hematopoietic cell transplantation. The paper's findings and limits, for the study overall: Over the following months the frequencies of hyperexpanded clones went down, and after one year T-cell counts and TCRbeta diversity were mostly credited to newly produced T cells. About two months after transplant, the apparently early recovery of alphabetaT-cell counts reportedly depended on just several hundred clones that had expanded rapidly and came from non-depleted graft cells. In some patients, the high TCRbeta diversity seen at day 60 was put down to recipient T cells and intrathymic progenitors that had survived conditioning.

Library preparation used PCR. These reads were obtained on an Illumina HiSeq 2500. TCR libraries were prepared with molecular barcoding, using unique molecular identifiers to normalize TCRbeta repertoire quantification. Through fastp at Q25 and MiXCR, TCRdb rebuilt clones from the public reads, retaining in-frame beta chains. Here each entry gathers all rows of one CDR3 protein and keeps the most common genes and DNA. The table for this sample lists 250,000 to 400,000 distinct CDR3 sequences; approximately 20% of them were counted only once. Of the sample, approximately 11% is held by the ten largest clones. This specimen's treatment or condition label, interpreted: allogeneic hematopoietic cell transplantation with graft depleted of TCRalphabeta T cells and CD19 B cells. TCRalphabeta/CD19-depleted allogeneic hematopoietic cell grafts were given to the transplant recipients, all of whom were children.

The starting material was PBMCs, mostly from graft donor cells, obtained 180 days after TCRalphabeta/CD19-depleted stem cell transplant. The sequence came from a male patient younger than 18 who had a stem cell transplant for acute lymphoblastic leukemia, so the T cells may come from the graft donor.

The sequenced DNA is TGTGCCATCAGTGAGTCTCCGGTCGTATCGACAGGCGGAGGCTACACCTTC. It specifies CAISESPVVSTGGGYTF. The chain was built from TRBV10-3 and TRBJ1-2, with TRBD1 as a weak D call on 6 bases. The CDR3 sequence holds 17 residues, the cysteine and phenylalanine included. Kept here is only the CDR3 DNA, which spans 51 bases and is read in frame from base 1. V is shortened by 0 bases, J by 8 bases, and the region joining them spans 22 bases. CDR1 and CDR2 were assigned from the germline V gene as ENHRY and SYGVKD.